This T cell receptor (beta chain) was identified during a study of T cells in Graves' hyperthyroidism and ophthalmopathy. These patients, aged 18 to 65, had recently diagnosed hyperthyroidism lasting under 2 months. Germline-derived CDR1 and CDR2 are MNHEY and SVGAGI. The CDR3 sequence is 15 residues long. The J segment lost 7 bases and the V segment lost 5 bases, leaving 7 bases of the junction unmatched. TCR beta CDR3 sequences were amplified from RNA transcripts. The TCR CDR3 first-round RT-PCR relied on the HTBI primer set. TCRdb recomputed calls from the multiplex PCR reads with MiXCR, one row per CDR3 protein. The repertoire holds roughly 840,000 distinct CDR3 sequences, with roughly 40% as singletons.

Sequencing used blood. The chain uses TRBV6-5 and TRBJ1-6; 8 nucleotides line up with TRBD1. The receptor was derived from a man younger than 35 with Graves' hyperthyroidism. Here the CDR3 reads CASSKIQGVNSPLHF. The CDR3 nucleotides are TGTGCCAGCAGTAAGATACAGGGGGTAAATTCACCCCTCCACTTT.